Described below is a single TCR beta chain sequence and its context. The antigen remains unidentified. This sample was taken from a study of Ad26.COV2.S vaccination and SARS-CoV-2 variants. Noted treatment: roughly 19 received Ad26.COV2.S at low or high dose, single or two shots; about 5 received placebo; per-sample allocation not given. Day 63 after the first injection of vaccine or placebo was the sampling time. Built on an Ad26 vector, the vaccine expressed Wuhan-strain SARS-CoV-2 spike. TCRdb keeps only in-frame clones here, not all; method: immunoSEQ multiplex PCR. The sample lists about 350,000 clones, around 88% occurring once. The germline CDR1 and CDR2 sequences are MNHNY and SVGAGI (reference sequence). This CDR3 comprises 14 residues. Trimming took off 4 bases at V and 6 bases at J, with 13 bases between the two ends. Findings and caveats of the study: Following vaccination, spike-specific CD8+ and CD4+ T cell responses reportedly exhibited substantial breadth.

This sequence originates from a person between 18 and 59 years old who received the Ad26.COV2.S COVID-19 vaccine or a placebo. V and J are TRBV6-6 and TRBJ1-5; perhaps TRBD1 as D (6 bases). The sample consisted of peripheral blood, taken in a trial of Ad26.COV2.S vaccine versus placebo. CDR3 bases: TGTGCCAGCAGTTCGATACAGGGCCCTCAGCCCCAGCATTTT. It translates to CASSSIQGPQPQHF.